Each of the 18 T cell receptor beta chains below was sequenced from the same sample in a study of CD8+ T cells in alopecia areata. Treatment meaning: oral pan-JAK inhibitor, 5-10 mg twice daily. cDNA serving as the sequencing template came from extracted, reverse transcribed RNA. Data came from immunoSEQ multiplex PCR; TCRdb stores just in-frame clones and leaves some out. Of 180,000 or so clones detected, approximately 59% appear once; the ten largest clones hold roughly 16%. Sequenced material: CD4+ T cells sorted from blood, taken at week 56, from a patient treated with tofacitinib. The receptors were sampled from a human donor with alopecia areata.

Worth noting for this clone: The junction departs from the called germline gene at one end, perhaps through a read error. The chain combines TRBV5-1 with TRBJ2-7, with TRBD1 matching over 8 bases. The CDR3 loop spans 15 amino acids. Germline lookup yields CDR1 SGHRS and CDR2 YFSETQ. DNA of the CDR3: TGCGCCAGCAGCGGAAAACAGGGGGTCAACTACGGGCAGTACTTC. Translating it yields CASSGKQGVNYGQYF.

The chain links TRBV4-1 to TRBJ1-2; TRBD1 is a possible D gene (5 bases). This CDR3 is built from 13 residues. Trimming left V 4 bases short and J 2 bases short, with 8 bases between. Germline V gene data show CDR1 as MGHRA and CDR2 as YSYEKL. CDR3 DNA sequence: TGCGCCAGCAGCCCTAGACAGAACTATGGCTACACCTTC. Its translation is CASSPRQNYGYTF.

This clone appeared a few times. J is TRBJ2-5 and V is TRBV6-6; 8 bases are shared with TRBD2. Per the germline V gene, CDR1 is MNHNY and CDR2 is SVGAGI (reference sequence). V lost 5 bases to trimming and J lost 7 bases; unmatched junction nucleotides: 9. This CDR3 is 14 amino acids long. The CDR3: CASSIQTRGGTQYF. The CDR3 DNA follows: TGTGCCAGCAGTATCCAGACCCGGGGGGGGACCCAGTACTTC.

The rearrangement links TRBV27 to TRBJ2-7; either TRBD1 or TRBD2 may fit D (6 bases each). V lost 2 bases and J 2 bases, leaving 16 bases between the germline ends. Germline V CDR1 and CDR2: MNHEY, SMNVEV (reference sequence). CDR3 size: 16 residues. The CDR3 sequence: CASSLRGVGLPYEQYF. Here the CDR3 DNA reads TGTGCCAGCAGTTTAAGGGGGGTGGGACTCCCCTACGAGCAGTACTTC.

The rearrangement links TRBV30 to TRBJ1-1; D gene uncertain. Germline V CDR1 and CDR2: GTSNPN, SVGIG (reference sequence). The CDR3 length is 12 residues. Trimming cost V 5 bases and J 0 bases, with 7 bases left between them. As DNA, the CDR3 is TGTGCCTGGGCTCCACTGAACACTGAAGCTTTCTTT. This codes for CAWAPLNTEAFF. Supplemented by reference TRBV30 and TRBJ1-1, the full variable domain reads SQTIHQWPATLVQPVGSPLSLECTVEGTSNPNLYWYRQAAGRGLQLLFYSVGIGQISSEVPQNLSASRPQDRQFILSSKKLLLSDSGFYLCAWAPLNTEAFFGQGTRLTVV.

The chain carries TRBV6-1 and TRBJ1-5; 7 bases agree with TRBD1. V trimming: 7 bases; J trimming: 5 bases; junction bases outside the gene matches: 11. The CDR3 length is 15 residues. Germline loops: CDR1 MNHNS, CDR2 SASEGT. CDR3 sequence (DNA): TGTGCCAGCACCCCGACAGGGAATCGGGATCAGCCCCAGCATTTT. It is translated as CASTPTGNRDQPQHF.

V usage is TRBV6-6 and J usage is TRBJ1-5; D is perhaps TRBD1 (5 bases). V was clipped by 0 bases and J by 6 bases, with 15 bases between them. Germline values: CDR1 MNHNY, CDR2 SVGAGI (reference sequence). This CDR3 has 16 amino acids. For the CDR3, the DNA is TGTGCCAGCAGTTACTCGGGTCAGGGACCAGGTCAGCCCCAGCATTTT. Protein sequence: CASSYSGQGPGQPQHF.

Here the CDR3 reads CASRRIQAMNTEAFF. The CDR3 DNA reads TGTGCCAGCAGGAGGATACAGGCTATGAACACTGAAGCTTTCTTT. This sequence joins TRBV11-1 and TRBJ1-1, with D perhaps matching TRBD1 (5 bases). V lost 6 bases and J lost 0, with 14 bases in between. Germline CDR1 is SGHAT and CDR2 is FQDESV (reference sequence). This CDR3 has 15 residues.

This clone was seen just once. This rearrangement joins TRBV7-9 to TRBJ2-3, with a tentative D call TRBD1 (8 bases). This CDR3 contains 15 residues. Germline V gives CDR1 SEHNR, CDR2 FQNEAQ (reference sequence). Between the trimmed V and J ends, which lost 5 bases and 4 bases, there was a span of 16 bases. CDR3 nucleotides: TGTGCCAGCAGCGTCACAGGGGGGGAGGCAGATACGCAGTATTTT. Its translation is CASSVTGGEADTQYF.

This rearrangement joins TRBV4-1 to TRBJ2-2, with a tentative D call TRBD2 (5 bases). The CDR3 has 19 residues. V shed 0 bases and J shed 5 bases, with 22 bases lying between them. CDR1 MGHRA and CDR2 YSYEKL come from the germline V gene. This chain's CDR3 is CASSQELASPRRVTGELFF. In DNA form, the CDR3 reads TGCGCCAGCAGCCAAGAGCTAGCTAGCCCCCGCCGGGTGACCGGGGAGCTGTTTTTT.

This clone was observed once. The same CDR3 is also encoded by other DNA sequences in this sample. The CDR3 nucleotides read TGTGCCTGGAGTGTACTCGGACAGGGGGCTGAAGCTTTCTTT. Protein product: CAWSVLGQGAEAFF. The gene calls are TRBV30 and TRBJ1-1, with 10 nucleotides matching TRBD1. The CDR3 contains 14 residues. V trimming: 0 bases; J trimming: 6 bases; junction bases outside the gene matches: 4. Germline CDR1 is GTSNPN and CDR2 is SVGIG (reference sequence).

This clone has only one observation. CDR3 sequence: CATHPSGGVGTQYF. The CDR3 coding sequence is TGTGCCACCCACCCTAGCGGGGGCGTGGGGACCCAGTACTTC. The J gene is TRBJ2-5, the V gene TRBV19, with 10 bases aligning to TRBD2. V gave up 10 bases and J gave up 7 bases; unmatched junction bases: 12. Germline lookup yields CDR1 LNHDA and CDR2 SQIVND (reference sequence). The CDR3 covers 14 residues.

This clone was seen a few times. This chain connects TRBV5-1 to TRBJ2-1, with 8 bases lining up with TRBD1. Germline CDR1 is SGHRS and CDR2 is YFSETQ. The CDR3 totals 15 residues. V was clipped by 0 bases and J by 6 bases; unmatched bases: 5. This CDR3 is CASSLEQGGGNEQFF. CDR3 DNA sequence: TGCGCCAGCAGCTTGGAACAGGGGGGAGGCAATGAGCAGTTCTTC. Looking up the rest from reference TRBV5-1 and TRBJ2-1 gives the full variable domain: KAGVTQTPRYLIKTRGQQVTLSCSPISGHRSVSWYQQTPGQGLQFLFEYFSETQRNKGNFPGRFSGRQFSNSRSEMNVSTLELGDSALYLCASSLEQGGGNEQFFGPGTRLTVL.

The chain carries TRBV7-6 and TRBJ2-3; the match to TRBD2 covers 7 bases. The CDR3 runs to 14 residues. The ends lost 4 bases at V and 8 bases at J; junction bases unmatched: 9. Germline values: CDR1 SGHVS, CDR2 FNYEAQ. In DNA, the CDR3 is TGTGCCAGCAGCTCCCCGGCGGGAGCGATTACGCAGTATTTT. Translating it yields CASSSPAGAITQYF.

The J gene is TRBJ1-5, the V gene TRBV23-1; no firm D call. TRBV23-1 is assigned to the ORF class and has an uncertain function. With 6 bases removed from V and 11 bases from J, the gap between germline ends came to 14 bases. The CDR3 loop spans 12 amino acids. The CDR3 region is CASRRWVLTQHF. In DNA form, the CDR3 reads TGCGCCAGCAGGCGTTGGGTCTTGACCCAGCATTTT.

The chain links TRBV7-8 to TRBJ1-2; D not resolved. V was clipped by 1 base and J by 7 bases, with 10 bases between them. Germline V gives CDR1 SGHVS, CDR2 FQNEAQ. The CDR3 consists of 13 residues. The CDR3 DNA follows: TGTGCCAGCAGCTTAGAAGGGCTGTCTGGCTACACCTTC. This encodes CASSLEGLSGYTF.

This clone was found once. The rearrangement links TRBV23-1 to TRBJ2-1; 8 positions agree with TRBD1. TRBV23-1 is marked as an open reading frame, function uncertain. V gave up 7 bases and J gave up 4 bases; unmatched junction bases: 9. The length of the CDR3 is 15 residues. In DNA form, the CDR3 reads TGCGCCAGCACTTCGACAGGGGAAACGTACAATGAGCAGTTCTTC. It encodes CASTSTGETYNEQFF.

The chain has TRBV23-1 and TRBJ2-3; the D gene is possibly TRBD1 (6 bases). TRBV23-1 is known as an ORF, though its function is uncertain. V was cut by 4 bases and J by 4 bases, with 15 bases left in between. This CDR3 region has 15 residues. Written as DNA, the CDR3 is TGCGCCAGCAGTCCCTCCACAGGGCTCGCAGATACGCAGTATTTT. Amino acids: CASSPSTGLADTQYF.